Following are 16 T cell receptor beta chains from one sample sequenced in a study of T cells in Graves' hyperthyroidism and ophthalmopathy (dated by TCRdb to the late 2010s). Libraries came from multiplex PCR. TCRdb shows the sequencer as Illumina HiSeq 2000. The TCR beta CDR3 regions were amplified from the RNA transcripts. The TCR CDR3 was subjected to a first round of RT-PCR using the HTBI primer set and the Qiagen OneStep RT-PCR kit. The public reads were reprocessed in TCRdb via fastp at Q25 and MiXCR, keeping in-frame beta chains. Rows with a matching CDR3 protein are joined into one entry that keeps the most common DNA and genes. The sample data list hundreds of thousands of distinct CDR3 sequences, and roughly a third of these were observed just once. Of the sample, around a third falls within the top ten clones. Sequencing input: blood. The receptors were sampled from a woman in her thirties or forties with Graves' hyperthyroidism.

This clonotype has a count of ten or more. The chain recombines TRBV15 with TRBJ1-5; D gene ambiguous. The germline CDR1 and CDR2 sequences are LNHNV and YYDKDF (reference sequence). This CDR3 spans 13 amino acids. The V gene lost 1 base and the J gene lost 4 bases, with 5 bases spanning the gap. The CDR3 region is CATSRVRNQPQHF. The DNA of the CDR3 is TGTGCCACCAGCAGAGTCAGGAATCAGCCCCAGCATTTT.

This clonotype showed up many times. The chain joins TRBV9 to TRBJ1-4; D unclear. This CDR3 contains 13 residues. From germline, CDR1 is SGDLS and CDR2 YYNGEE. With 4 bases removed from V and 7 bases from J, the gap between germline ends came to 11 bases. The CDR3 coding sequence is TGTGCCAGCAGCTATGGCGGGAGTGAAAAACTGTTTTTT. Translated, it gives CASSYGGSEKLFF.

In its sample, this clonotype was seen a few times. A much larger clonotype is one base distant, so this may be a read error. The rearrangement links TRBV9 to TRBJ1-5, with D uncertain. V was pared by 10 bases and J by 5 bases, with 19 bases between. The CDR3 extends over 14 amino acids. Germline CDR1 is SGDLS and CDR2 is YYNGEE. The DNA for the CDR3 is TGTGCCCGCCCCCCCGAGGCCGAGCATCAGCCCCAGCATTTT. This translates into CARPPEAEHQPQHF.

The chain joins TRBV12-3 or TRBV12-4 to TRBJ2-6; 7 positions match TRBD1. The CDR3 runs to 15 residues. Germline trimming cut 10 bases from V and 2 bases from J; bases unmatched to any gene: 8. CDR3 in amino acids: CAISHDRAGANVLTF. The CDR3 nucleotides are TGTGCCATCAGCCACGACAGGGCTGGGGCCAACGTCCTGACTTTC.

This clonotype occurred a few times. The gene calls are TRBV3-1 and TRBJ1-5; D gene unclear. V lost 0 bases to trimming and J lost 4 bases, with 19 bases between them. In germline, CDR1 is LGHDT, CDR2 YNNKEL (reference sequence). CDR3 size: 18 residues. The CDR3 region is CASSQDLVLGFMNQPQHF. The CDR3 DNA is TGTGCCAGCAGCCAAGATTTGGTATTGGGGTTTATGAATCAGCCCCAGCATTTT. The whole variable domain, remainder taken from reference TRBV3-1 and TRBJ1-5, is DTAVSQTPKYLVTQMGNDKSIKCEQNLGHDTMYWYKQDSKKFLKIMFSYNNKELIINETVPNRFSPKSPDKAHLNLHINSLELGDSAVYFCASSQDLVLGFMNQPQHFGDGTRLSIL.

Comment on this clonotype: With a much larger clone just one base away, this may be a read error. This chain uses TRBV7-2 with TRBJ2-5; D is possibly TRBD1 or TRBD2 (5 bases each). This CDR3 region has 15 residues. Germline CDR1 and CDR2: SGHTA and FQGNSA. The V end lost 3 bases, the J end lost 1 base, and 12 bases lay between the germline ends. The CDR3 DNA follows: TGTGCCAGCAGCTTGAATATGGGGGTCCAAGAGACCCAGTACTTC. Its protein is CASSLNMGVQETQYF.

This clonotype was observed many times. The chain uses TRBV10-3 and TRBJ2-5, with D maybe TRBD1 (5 bases). Trimming removed 3 bases at V and 1 base at J, with 6 bases between. The V gene's germline CDR1 is ENHRY and CDR2 SYGVKD. The CDR3 is 13 residues long. DNA for the CDR3: TGTGCCATCAGTGACAGGGTCCAAGAGACCCAGTACTTC. Its protein is CAISDRVQETQYF.

This clonotype was counted ten times or more. The chain is built from TRBV15 and TRBJ1-5, with unresolved D. From germline, CDR1 is LNHNV and CDR2 YYDKDF (reference sequence). V lost 3 bases and J 4 bases, leaving 7 bases between the germline ends. The CDR3 has 13 amino acids. CDR3 region: CATSRVANQPQHF. CDR3 DNA: TGTGCCACCAGCAGGGTAGCAAATCAGCCCCAGCATTTT.

In its sample, this clonotype was seen many times. V gene TRBV29-1 combines with J gene TRBJ1-1; TRBD1 might be the D (6 bases). This CDR3 has 14 residues. V dropped 2 bases and J dropped 4 bases, with 14 bases sitting between them. Germline CDR1 and CDR2: SQVTM and ANQGSEA. CDR3 DNA sequence: TGCAGCGTTGAAAAGACCAGGGGTGGCACTGAAGCTTTCTTT. The encoded protein is CSVEKTRGGTEAFF.

The rearrangement joins TRBV7-8 to TRBJ2-5; tentatively, D is TRBD2 (5 bases). The CDR3 spans 17 residues. The germline V gene has CDR1 SGHVS and CDR2 FQNEAQ. The germline V and J ends were trimmed by 2 bases and 7 bases, with 23 bases remaining between them. CDR3 DNA: TGTGCCAGCAGCTTATCCCCCACGCGCTTAAGCGGTGGGACCCAGTACTTC. Translating gives CASSLSPTRLSGGTQYF.

Turning to this clonotype: Since a much larger clone is just one base distant, this may be a read error. The chain carries TRBV4-2 and TRBJ1-2, with a possible D match to TRBD1 (6 bases). The germline V gene has CDR1 LGHNA and CDR2 YNFKEQ. The CDR3 is made up of 14 amino acids. Deletions cut 3 bases from V and 7 bases from J, with 15 bases between. The CDR3 nucleotides read TGTGCCAGCAGCCACGCCCAGGGGCATAGTGGCTACACCTTC. Encoded protein: CASSHAQGHSGYTF.

V gene TRBV28 combines with J gene TRBJ1-2; D possibly corresponds to TRBD1 (5 bases). There are 12 residues in the CDR3. Germline V gene lookup returns CDR1 MDHEN and CDR2 SYDVKM. V gave up 8 bases and J gave up 5 bases, with 12 bases separating them. The CDR3 spells CASDLGGYGYTF. The CDR3 DNA reads TGTGCCAGCGATCTGGGGGGTTATGGCTACACCTTC.

The rearrangement links TRBV7-9 to TRBJ1-3; 7 nucleotides align to TRBD1. There are 14 residues in the CDR3. Germline loops: CDR1 SEHNR, CDR2 FQNEAQ (reference sequence). The V and J ends lost 2 bases and 8 bases, in that order; junction bases with no gene match: 6. CDR3 region: CASSLWQGGYTIYF. The CDR3 DNA is TGTGCCAGCAGCTTATGGCAGGGGGGATACACCATATATTTT.

Ten or more counts support this clonotype. The J gene is TRBJ1-1, the V gene TRBV7-2; TRBD1 agrees at 7 bases. Germline-derived CDR1 and CDR2 are SGHTA and FQGNSA. The CDR3 consists of 13 residues. J gave up 5 bases and V 4 bases, and 4 bases lay outside the gene matches. CDR3 protein: CASSSTGFTEAFF. In nucleotides, the CDR3 is TGTGCCAGCAGCTCGACAGGGTTTACTGAAGCTTTCTTT.

This clonotype has more than one count but fewer than ten. The rearrangement uses TRBV6-6 and TRBJ2-5, with D unresolved. There are 14 residues in the CDR3. Germline CDR1 MNHNY, CDR2 SVGAGI (reference sequence). Deletions cut 5 bases from V and 6 bases from J, with 16 bases between. CDR3 nucleotide sequence: TGTGCCAGCAGTCCCCTCGGATTAGAAAAGACCCAGTACTTC. Protein: CASSPLGLEKTQYF.

This clonotype has at least ten counts. The V call is TRBV10-3, the J call TRBJ2-5; D is ambiguous. Germline-derived CDR1 and CDR2 are ENHRY and SYGVKD. There are 12 residues in the CDR3. Trimming took off 6 bases at V and 2 bases at J, with 7 bases between the two ends. The CDR3 DNA follows: TGTGCCATCAGGGAAGGACAAGAGACCCAGTACTTC. Amino acid sequence: CAIREGQETQYF.